This TCR beta chain emerged from a study of T cells after yellow fever vaccination. Study-wide results and caveats: Although most clonotypes did not, a small share appeared in both CD4 and CD8 compartments.

CDR3 size: 16 residues. CDR1 is MGHRA, CDR2 YSYEKL, per germline. Trimming removed 0 bases from V and 2 bases from J, with 14 bases in between. From the 5' RACE reads, TCRdb called clonotypes with MiXCR, one entry per CDR3 protein. The sample has about 120,000 distinct CDR3 sequences, roughly 15% seen once. This clonotype was observed a few times. The antigen remains unidentified. The rearrangement links TRBV4-1 to TRBJ2-7, with D perhaps TRBD1 (5 bases). This receptor was obtained from a man aged 18 to 30 who received the YFV17D yellow fever vaccine. The input for sequencing was CD8+ T cells sorted from PBMCs, taken 5 days after the yellow fever booster vaccination. CDR3 amino acids: CASSQELPQGTYEQYF. The CDR3 DNA is TGCGCCAGCAGCCAAGAGCTCCCGCAGGGTACCTACGAGCAGTACTTC.